This T cell receptor (beta chain) was identified during a study of human T cells and chemical hapten exposure. Study-wide context: Donors were sensitized with 2% DPC on the upper inner arm.

Each CDR3 protein gets one entry after TCRdb re-called the RACE reads with MiXCR. The top ten clones hold roughly 2% of a sample with over 95,000 distinct CDR3 sequences, roughly 12% of them seen once. Points on this clonotype: No antigen is known for it.

Study-level findings and limits: DPC sensitization produced no change in TCRs with frequency above 1 in 1000. Expanded TCRs made up significantly more big CDR3 similarity clusters than controls did.

Time point: patch test 1, 2 weeks after DPC sensitization. Treatment noted: therapeutic diphenylcyclopropenone sensitization with weekly scalp DPC. The material was whole blood, obtained in connection with sensitization to the hapten diphenylcyclopropenone (DPC). The sequence was obtained from a woman between 40 and 55 years old with alopecia areata. Some clones in this sample may be carry-over from other donors' samples.

In DNA, the CDR3 is TGTGCCATCAGGGGTACGAACACTGAAGCTTTCTTT. This gives the protein CAIRGTNTEAFF. The V call is TRBV10-3, the J call TRBJ1-1; D call uncertain. Germline-derived CDR1 and CDR2 are ENHRY and SYGVKD. V gave up 6 bases and J gave up 1 base, with 6 bases separating them. The CDR3 is 12 residues long.